This is a list of T cell receptor beta chains from one sample in a study of OX40 agonist ivuxolimab in advanced cancers. TCRdb's table, derived via immunoSEQ multiplex PCR, lists solely in-frame clones and lacks some. Seen here are 70,000 or so clones, around 90% observed once, and the top ten hold under 3%. The sequences come from CD4+ or CD8+ T cells sorted from blood, collected in a trial of the OX40 agonist ivuxolimab. The receptor set was obtained from an adult with an advanced solid tumor such as melanoma, head and neck, liver or kidney cancer. Each CDR3 is given without its conserved first and last residue. A D gene is named only where the DNA matches it firmly. A clone size is listed for some rows: how often the clone was seen (once, few, many), or a class if it is expanded.

v_call clone_size d_call cdr3_aa
TRBV10-3 NA NA AIRGTPGHYGYT
TRBV7-6 NA TRBD1 ASSSLRGDRGGTEAF
TRBV29-1 NA NA SVRTGAYGYT
TRBV30 NA NA AWATGIEQY
TRBV15 NA NA ATSKDLVAQLF
TRBV5-1 NA NA ASSLGAMKEKLF
TRBV19 NA TRBD1 ASSIGQGYGYT
TRBV2 few NA ASSEEPGTTIY
TRBV7-2 NA NA ASSHRGVLGEQF
TRBV7-3 NA NA ASSLPGANVLT
TRBV5-1 NA TRBD2 ASSSGGRSFDTQY
TRBV11-2 few NA ASSLEGGIYEQY
TRBV4-3 NA TRBD2 ASSRGTSGGADTQY
TRBV30 NA NA AWSAGYQPQH